This T cell receptor (beta chain) was profiled in a study of blood T cell repertoires in COVID-19. On the study more broadly: Acute-phase and convalescent COVID-19 samples originated in the United States, Italy and Spain. T cells, B-cell-depleted T cells, or PBMCs supplied cDNA or gDNA.

In the original analysis: The assay estimated nucleated cells by amplifying reference gene primers. Sequencing used immunoSEQ multiplex PCR; TCRdb keeps in-frame clones, though not all of them. From that table come the V and J calls and clone size; the DNA was used to work out D and trimming. Found here are 70,000 to 95,000 clones, around 81% of them singletons; the top ten hold approximately 22%. There are 15 residues in the CDR3. Germline loops: CDR1 SGHTA, CDR2 FQGTGA. With 3 bases removed from V and 6 bases from J, the gap between germline ends came to 17 bases. This receptor was obtained from a woman aged 70-85 years with acute or convalescent COVID-19. The sequenced material came from peripheral blood. The V and J genes are TRBV7-3 and TRBJ1-2, with a weak D call TRBD1 (6 bases). The CDR3 loop reads CASSLRTRDKNGYTF. The CDR3 nucleotides are TGTGCCAGCAGCTTGCGAACAAGGGACAAAAATGGCTACACCTTC. The full variable domain, in which reference TRBV7-3 and TRBJ1-2 provide the parts outside the CDR3, is GAGVSQTPSNKVTEKGKYVELRCDPISGHTALYWYRQSLGQGPEFLIYFQGTGAADDSGLPNDRFFAVRPEGSVSTLKIQRTERGDSAVYLCASSLRTRDKNGYTFGSGTRLTVV.